Given below is one T cell receptor beta chain in context. Its target is unknown. This entry belongs to a study of T cell repertoires in cytomegalovirus infection. Study at large: Indications came from public TCR beta signatures; they pointed to CMV infection and to a matching HLA type. Findings and caveats of the study: Carriage of CMV together with the relevant HLA was identifiable through cumulative public TCR beta family frequency. Dominating the ex vivo response were TCR beta clonotypes that were CMV-specific and HLA-C-restricted.

This CDR3 comprises 12 residues. Germline assignment: CDR1 SGHVS and CDR2 FQNEAQ. V gave up 5 bases and J gave up 5 bases, with 10 bases separating them. TCRdb reprocessed the reads via MiXCR and lists one record per CDR3 protein. The repertoire holds roughly 100,000 distinct CDR3 sequences, 15% to 20% seen once, with 8% in the top ten. The chain links TRBV7-8 to TRBJ2-7, with D uncertain. The sample taken for sequencing was PBMCs. This receptor was obtained from a human donor in good health (CMV status not recorded). Some clones in this sample may be carry-over from other donors' samples. The CDR3 loop is CASSLGLDEQYF. The CDR3 DNA is TGTGCCAGCAGCCTAGGGTTGGACGAGCAGTACTTC.